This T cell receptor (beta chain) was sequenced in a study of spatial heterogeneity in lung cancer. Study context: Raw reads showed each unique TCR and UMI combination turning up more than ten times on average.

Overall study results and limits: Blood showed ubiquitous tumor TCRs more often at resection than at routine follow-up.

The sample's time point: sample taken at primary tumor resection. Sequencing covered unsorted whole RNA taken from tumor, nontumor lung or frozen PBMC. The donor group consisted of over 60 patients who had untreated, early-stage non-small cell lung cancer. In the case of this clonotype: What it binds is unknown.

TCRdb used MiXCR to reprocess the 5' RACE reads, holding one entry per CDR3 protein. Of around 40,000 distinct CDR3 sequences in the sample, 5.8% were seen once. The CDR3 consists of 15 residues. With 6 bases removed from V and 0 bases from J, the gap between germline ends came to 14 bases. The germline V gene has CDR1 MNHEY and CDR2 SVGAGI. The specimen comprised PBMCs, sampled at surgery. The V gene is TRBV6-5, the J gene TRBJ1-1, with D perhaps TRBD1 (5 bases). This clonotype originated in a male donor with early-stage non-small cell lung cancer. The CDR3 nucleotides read TGTGCCAGCAGAACGGAGACAGCAATGAACACTGAAGCTTTCTTT. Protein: CASRTETAMNTEAFF.